The following is a T cell receptor (beta chain) sequence with its context. The data originate from a study of blood T cell repertoires in COVID-19. Study summary: The samples span acute and convalescent COVID-19 from the United States, Italy and Spain. T cells, B-cell-depleted T cells, or PBMCs supplied cDNA or gDNA.

Germline CDR1 SGHTA, CDR2 FQGNSA. Trimming took 3 bases from V and 5 from J, leaving 20 bases between them. The CDR3 contains 16 residues. How the authors handled the data: Amplification of reference gene primers was used by the study to estimate nucleated cell counts. Method: immunoSEQ multiplex PCR; TCRdb's copy keeps in-frame clones and lacks some. That table is the source of V, J and clone size, and D and trimming were worked out from the DNA. The sample contains some 200,000 clones, around 84% of which appear only once. Sequenced input: peripheral blood. The clonotype was recovered from a woman of 80 years or more with active or convalescent COVID-19. The chain is built from TRBV7-2 and TRBJ2-7; D is undetermined. The CDR3 DNA sequence: TGTGCCAGCAGCTTTCGTTGGGCTTCTTCTGTCCACGAGCAGTACTTC. Amino acids: CASSFRWASSVHEQYF.